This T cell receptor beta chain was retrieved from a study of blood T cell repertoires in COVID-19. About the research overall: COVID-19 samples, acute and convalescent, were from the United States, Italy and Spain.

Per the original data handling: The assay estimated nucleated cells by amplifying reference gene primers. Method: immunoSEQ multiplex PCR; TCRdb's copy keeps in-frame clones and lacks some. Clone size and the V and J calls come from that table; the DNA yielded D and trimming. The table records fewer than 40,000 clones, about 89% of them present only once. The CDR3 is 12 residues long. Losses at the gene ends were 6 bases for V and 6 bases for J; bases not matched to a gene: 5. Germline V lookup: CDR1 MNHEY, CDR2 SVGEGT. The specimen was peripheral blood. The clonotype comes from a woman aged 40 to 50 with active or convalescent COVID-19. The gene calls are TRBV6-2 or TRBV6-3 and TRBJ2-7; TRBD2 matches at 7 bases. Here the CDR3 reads CASSPWEGEQYF. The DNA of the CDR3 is TGTGCCAGCAGCCCCTGGGAGGGCGAGCAGTACTTC.